A single sample is the source of the 20 T cell receptor beta chains below, sequenced in a study of radiotherapy plus CTLA-4 blockade in lung cancer. Assay: immunoSEQ multiplex PCR; the TCRdb copy retains only in-frame clones and omits some. Of over 100,000 clones listed, around 84% were seen once; the top ten hold roughly 3.5%. The source material was peripheral blood, sampled from a patient treated with radiotherapy plus ipilimumab. The receptors were gathered from a human donor with non-small cell lung cancer that progressed on radiotherapy plus ipilimumab. Some clones in this sample may be carry-over from other donors' samples.

The chain couples TRBV28 to TRBJ1-5; the match to TRBD1 covers 8 bases. Trimming at V came to 7 bases and at J to 0 bases, leaving 11 bases not matched to a gene. The CDR3 has 17 amino acids. The germline CDR1 and CDR2 sequences are MDHEN and SYDVKM. The DNA of the CDR3 is TGTGCCAGCACCAGAATGGGGGACAGGTATAGCAATCAGCCCCAGCATTTT. Protein product: CASTRMGDRYSNQPQHF.

The chain uses TRBV7-3 and TRBJ2-1; D gene uncertain. The CDR3 covers 13 residues. The V gene lost 5 bases and the J gene lost 8 bases, with 13 bases spanning the gap. CDR1 is SGHTA and CDR2 is FQGTGA in the germline V gene. The CDR3 DNA follows: TGTGCCAGCAGCCCACAACCTGATGATGAGCAGTTCTTC. This gives the protein CASSPQPDDEQFF.

In its sample, this clone was seen a few times. V usage is TRBV9 and J usage is TRBJ2-4; maybe TRBD2 (6 bases). The V gene lost 0 bases and the J gene lost 3 bases, with 10 bases spanning the gap. Germline CDR1 SGDLS, CDR2 YYNGEE. CDR3 length: 15 residues. CDR3 residues: CASSVEQGGKNIQYF. The CDR3 nucleotides read TGTGCCAGCAGCGTAGAGCAGGGAGGCAAAAACATTCAGTACTTC.

The chain employs TRBV7-2 and TRBJ2-3; 8 bases line up with TRBD2. Germline CDR1 SGHTA, CDR2 FQGNSA. The CDR3 is 16 amino acids. V dropped 3 bases and J dropped 0; count of bases not matched to a gene: 5. CDR3 amino acids: CASSLNSGVSTDTQYF. The CDR3, as DNA: TGTGCCAGCAGCTTGAATAGCGGGGTCAGCACAGATACGCAGTATTTT.

The V and J genes are TRBV6-5 and TRBJ2-7, with TRBD1 matching over 8 bases. The CDR3 runs to 15 residues. Germline trimming cut 5 bases from V and 2 bases from J; bases unmatched to any gene: 8. Germline CDR1 MNHEY, CDR2 SVGAGI. This chain's CDR3 is CASSGPGQGTYEQYF. The CDR3 nucleotides are TGTGCCAGCAGTGGACCCGGACAGGGAACCTACGAGCAGTACTTC.

The chain carries TRBV7-9 and TRBJ1-3, with D possibly being TRBD1 (5 bases). V was trimmed by 2 bases and J by 2 bases, leaving 10 bases between them. Germline-derived CDR1 and CDR2 are SEHNR and FQNEAQ (reference sequence). This CDR3 has 15 amino acids. The CDR3 here is CASSLSRAPGNTIYF. CDR3 coding DNA: TGTGCCAGCAGCTTAAGCAGGGCGCCTGGAAACACCATATATTTT. The entire variable domain, with the rest obtained from reference TRBV7-9 and TRBJ1-3, is as follows: DTGVSQNPRHKITKRGQNVTFRCDPISEHNRLYWYRQTLGQGPEFLTYFQNEAQLEKSRLLSDRFSAERPKGSFSTLEIQRTEQGDSAMYLCASSLSRAPGNTIYFGEGSWLTVV.

The J gene is TRBJ1-2, the V gene TRBV6-1, with D possibly being TRBD1 (5 bases). This CDR3 has 12 amino acids. From germline, CDR1 is MNHNS and CDR2 SASEGT. V lost 7 bases to trimming and J lost 8 bases, with 14 bases between them. Written as DNA, the CDR3 is TGTGCCAGCAAAAGGAGGGGCTTGGGCTACACCTTC. This gives the protein CASKRRGLGYTF.

The chain joins TRBV9 to TRBJ2-7; 9 nucleotides match TRBD2. J lost 3 bases, V lost 4 bases, and 8 bases had no gene match. This CDR3 is 15 amino acids long. Germline lookup yields CDR1 SGDLS and CDR2 YYNGEE. CDR3 amino acids: CASSPGAGGRYEQYF. CDR3 DNA sequence: TGTGCCAGCAGCCCAGGGGCGGGGGGGCGCTACGAGCAGTACTTC.

J is TRBJ2-7 and V is TRBV6-5, with D perhaps TRBD2 (5 bases). The germline V gene has CDR1 MNHEY and CDR2 SVGAGI. CDR3 length: 14 residues. The V gene lost 0 bases and the J gene lost 0 bases, with 6 bases spanning the gap. As DNA, the CDR3 is TGTGCCAGCAGTTACTCAGAGGGCTCCTACGAGCAGTACTTC. It codes for CASSYSEGSYEQYF.

This chain links TRBV7-2 with TRBJ2-3; 10 bases are shared with TRBD2. Germline loops: CDR1 SGHTA, CDR2 FQGNSA. After removal of 3 bases from V and 8 bases from J, the junction contained 11 bases not matched to a gene. The CDR3 is made up of 16 amino acids. The CDR3 DNA is TGTGCCAGCAGCTTTATAAGCGGGGGGGCCCCAGGTACGCAGTATTTT. It encodes CASSFISGGAPGTQYF.

The chain couples TRBV4-1 to TRBJ2-3; 7 positions match TRBD2. There are 21 residues in the CDR3. The ends lost 4 bases at V and 0 bases at J; junction bases unmatched: 22. Germline V CDR1 and CDR2: MGHRA, YSYEKL. DNA for the CDR3: TGCGCCAGCAGCCGGGTCCGGAGAGGCGGGGGTCCCGTGGTTAGCACAGATACGCAGTATTTT. The encoded protein is CASSRVRRGGGPVVSTDTQYF.

The genes are TRBV5-6 and TRBJ2-6; 9 bases line up with TRBD2. The CDR3 runs to 17 residues. The germline V gene has CDR1 SGHDT and CDR2 YYEEEE. The V segment lost 4 bases and the J segment 2 bases; nucleotides outside the gene matches: 7. The CDR3 DNA reads as TGTGCCAGCAGCGGAACGGGCGGGGGGGCTGGGGCCAACGTCCTGACTTTC. It specifies CASSGTGGGAGANVLTF.

The V gene is TRBV2, the J gene TRBJ2-1; a possible D gene is TRBD2 (6 bases). The CDR3 sequence is 13 residues long. CDR1 SNHLY and CDR2 FYNNEI come from the germline V gene. Trimming left V 7 bases short and J 5 bases short, with 12 bases between. The CDR3 loop is CASNVGGNNEQFF. DNA for the CDR3: TGTGCCAGCAATGTGGGGGGAAACAATGAGCAGTTCTTC.

This clone was counted once. The V gene is TRBV2, the J gene TRBJ1-1; D unresolved. V shed 5 bases and J shed 4 bases, with 17 bases lying between them. The CDR3 consists of 15 residues. Germline V lookup: CDR1 SNHLY, CDR2 FYNNEI. The CDR3, as DNA: TGTGCCAGCAGTCCAACAGACGGTTGGGGCACTGAAGCTTTCTTT. This codes for CASSPTDGWGTEAFF.

The chain employs TRBV5-1 and TRBJ2-1, with D unresolved. The germline gives CDR1 SGHRS, CDR2 YFSETQ. The CDR3 has 13 residues. V lost 1 base, J lost 5 bases, and 7 bases lay in between. In DNA form, the CDR3 reads TGCGCCAGCAGCTTGTTAGGGAACAATGAGCAGTTCTTC. This encodes CASSLLGNNEQFF.

The chain combines TRBV27 with TRBJ2-4; no reliable D call. Germline CDR1 MNHEY, CDR2 SMNVEV (reference sequence). V gave up 0 bases and J gave up 0 bases, with 9 bases separating them. The CDR3 consists of 16 residues. CDR3 sequence: CASSLSPGIAKNIQYF. The CDR3 coding sequence is TGTGCCAGCAGTTTATCTCCCGGAATAGCCAAAAACATTCAGTACTTC.

This clone was observed many times. The chain couples TRBV6-5 to TRBJ1-6; D might be TRBD1 (5 bases). Germline V CDR1 and CDR2: MNHEY, SVGAGI. CDR3 size: 16 residues. V lost 2 bases and J lost 7, with 15 bases in between. The CDR3 region is CASSYPRGGENSPLHF. The CDR3 bases are TGTGCCAGCAGTTACCCTCGGGGGGGGGAGAATTCACCCCTCCACTTT.

J is TRBJ1-2 and V is TRBV9, with TRBD1 matching 12 bases. This CDR3 spans 15 amino acids. V shed 0 bases, J shed 8 bases, and the junction held 5 bases outside the gene matches. Germline CDR1 reads SGDLS; CDR2 reads YYNGEE. The CDR3 loop is CASSVVGTGGEGYTF. CDR3 DNA sequence: TGTGCCAGCAGCGTAGTTGGGACAGGGGGCGAGGGCTACACCTTC.

This clone was seen just once. The gene calls are TRBV6-5 and TRBJ1-4, with 8 nucleotides matching TRBD1. The CDR3 contains 16 residues. The ends lost 0 bases at V and 8 bases at J; junction bases unmatched: 8. Germline V CDR1 and CDR2: MNHEY, SVGAGI. DNA for the CDR3: TGTGCCAGCAGTTACTCGAGGACAGGGCCCATGGAAAAACTGTTTTTT. This sequence encodes CASSYSRTGPMEKLFF.

The chain combines TRBV27 with TRBJ1-1; D not certain. Germline V lookup: CDR1 MNHEY, CDR2 SMNVEV (reference sequence). This CDR3 region has 13 residues. V was cut by 0 bases and J by 6 bases, with 8 bases left in between. The CDR3 protein is CASSLSPGSEAFF. CDR3 nucleotide sequence: TGTGCCAGCAGTTTATCTCCCGGATCTGAAGCTTTCTTT.